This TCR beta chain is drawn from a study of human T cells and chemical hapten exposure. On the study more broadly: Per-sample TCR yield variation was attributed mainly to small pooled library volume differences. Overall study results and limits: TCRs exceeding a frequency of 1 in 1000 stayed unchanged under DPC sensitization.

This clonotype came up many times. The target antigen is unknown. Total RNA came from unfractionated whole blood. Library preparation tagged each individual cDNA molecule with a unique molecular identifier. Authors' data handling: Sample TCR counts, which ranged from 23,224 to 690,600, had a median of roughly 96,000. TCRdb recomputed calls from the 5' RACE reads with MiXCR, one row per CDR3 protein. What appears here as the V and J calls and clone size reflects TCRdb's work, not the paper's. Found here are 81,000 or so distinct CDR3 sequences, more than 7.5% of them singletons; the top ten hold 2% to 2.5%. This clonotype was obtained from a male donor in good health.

CDR3 sequence: CATSRPYGSLQGYEQYF. The CDR3 bases are TGTGCCACCAGCAGACCATATGGGTCCTTACAGGGCTACGAGCAGTACTTC. This chain links TRBV15 with TRBJ2-7, with a weak D call TRBD1 (6 bases). V gave up 2 bases and J gave up 3 bases, with 20 bases separating them. Looked up from germline, CDR1 is LNHNV and CDR2 is YYDKDF (reference sequence). The CDR3 is made up of 17 amino acids.